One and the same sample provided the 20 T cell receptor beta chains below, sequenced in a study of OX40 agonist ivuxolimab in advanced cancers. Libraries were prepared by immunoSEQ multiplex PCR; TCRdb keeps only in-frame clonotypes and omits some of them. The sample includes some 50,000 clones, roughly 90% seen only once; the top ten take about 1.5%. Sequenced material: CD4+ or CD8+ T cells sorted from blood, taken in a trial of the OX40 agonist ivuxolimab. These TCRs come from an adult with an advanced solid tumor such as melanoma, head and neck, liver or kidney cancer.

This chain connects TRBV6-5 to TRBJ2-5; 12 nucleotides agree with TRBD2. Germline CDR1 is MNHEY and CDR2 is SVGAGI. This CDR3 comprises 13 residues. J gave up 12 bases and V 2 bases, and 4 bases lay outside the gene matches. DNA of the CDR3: TGTGCCAGCAGTTACAGACTAGCGGGAGTAAAGTACTTC. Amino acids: CASSYRLAGVKYF.

The CDR3 sequence: CASSVNPGSRYGYTF. Here the CDR3 DNA reads TGTGCCAGCAGCGTCAATCCGGGGTCCCGGTATGGCTACACCTTC. This chain uses TRBV11-2 with TRBJ1-2, with D uncertain. The V end lost 5 bases, the J end lost 5 bases, and 18 bases lay between the germline ends. Per germline, CDR1 SGHAT and CDR2 FQNNGV. CDR3 length: 15 amino acids.

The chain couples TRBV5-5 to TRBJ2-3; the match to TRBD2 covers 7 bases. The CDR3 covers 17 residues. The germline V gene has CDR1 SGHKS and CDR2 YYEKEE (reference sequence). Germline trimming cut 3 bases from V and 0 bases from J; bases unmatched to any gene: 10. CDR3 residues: CASSWSGGRPSTDTQYF. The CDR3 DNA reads TGTGCCAGCAGCTGGTCGGGAGGCCGCCCTAGCACAGATACGCAGTATTTT.

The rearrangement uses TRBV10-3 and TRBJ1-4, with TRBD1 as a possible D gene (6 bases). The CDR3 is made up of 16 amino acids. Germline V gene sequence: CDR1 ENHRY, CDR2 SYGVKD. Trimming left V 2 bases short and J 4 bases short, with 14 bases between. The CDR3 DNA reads TGTGCCATCAGTGAGAATTCGAGGGGGAGTAATGAAAAACTGTTTTTT. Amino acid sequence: CAISENSRGSNEKLFF.

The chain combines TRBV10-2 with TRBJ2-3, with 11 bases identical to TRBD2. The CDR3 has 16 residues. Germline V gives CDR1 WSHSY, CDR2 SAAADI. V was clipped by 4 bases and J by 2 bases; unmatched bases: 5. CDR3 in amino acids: CASSGLAGFSTDTQYF. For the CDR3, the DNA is TGCGCCAGCAGTGGACTAGCGGGGTTTTCCACAGATACGCAGTATTTT.

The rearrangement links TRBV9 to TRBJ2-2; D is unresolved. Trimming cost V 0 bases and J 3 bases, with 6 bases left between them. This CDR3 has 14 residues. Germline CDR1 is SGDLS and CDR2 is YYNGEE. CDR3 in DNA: TGTGCCAGCAGCGTAGGGGGATACACCGGGGAGCTGTTTTTT. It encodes CASSVGGYTGELFF.

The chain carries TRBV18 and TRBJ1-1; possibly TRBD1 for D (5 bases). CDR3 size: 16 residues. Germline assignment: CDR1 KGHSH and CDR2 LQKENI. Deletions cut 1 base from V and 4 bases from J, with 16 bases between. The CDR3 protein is CASSPQEVRDGTEAFF. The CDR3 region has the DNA TGTGCCAGCTCACCACAGGAAGTCAGGGACGGCACTGAAGCTTTCTTT. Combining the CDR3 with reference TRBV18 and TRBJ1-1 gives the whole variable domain NAGVMQNPRHLVRRRGQEARLRCSPMKGHSHVYWYRQLPEEGLKFMVYLQKENIIDESGMPKERFSAEFPKEGPSILRIQQVVRGDSAAYFCASSPQEVRDGTEAFFGQGTRLTVV.

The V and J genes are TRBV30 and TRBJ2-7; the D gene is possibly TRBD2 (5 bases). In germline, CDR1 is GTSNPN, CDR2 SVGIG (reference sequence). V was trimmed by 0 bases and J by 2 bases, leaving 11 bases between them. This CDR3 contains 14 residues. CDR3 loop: CAWSVWSGTYEQYF. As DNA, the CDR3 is TGTGCCTGGAGTGTATGGTCGGGGACCTACGAGCAGTACTTC.

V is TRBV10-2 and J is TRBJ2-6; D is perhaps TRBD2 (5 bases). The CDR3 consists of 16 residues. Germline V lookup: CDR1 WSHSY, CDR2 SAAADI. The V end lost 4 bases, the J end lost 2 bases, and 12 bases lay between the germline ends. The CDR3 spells CASSVGEIAGANVLTF. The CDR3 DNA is TGCGCCAGCAGTGTCGGGGAAATAGCTGGGGCCAACGTCCTGACTTTC.

The DNA of the CDR3 is TGTGCCAGCAGCTATAGACTAGCGGGGTCCTACGAGCAGTACTTC. Amino acids: CASSYRLAGSYEQYF. This chain uses TRBV11-1 with TRBJ2-7, with 11 bases aligning to TRBD2. Germline V CDR1 and CDR2: SGHAT, FQDESV (reference sequence). Germline trimming cut 4 bases from V and 1 base from J; bases unmatched to any gene: 3. There are 15 residues in the CDR3. Drawing the rest from reference TRBV11-1 and TRBJ2-7, the complete variable domain is EAEVAQSPRYKITEKSQAVAFWCDPISGHATLYWYRQILGQGPELLVQFQDESVVDDSQLPKDRFSAERLKGVDSTLKIQPAELGDSAMYLCASSYRLAGSYEQYFGPGTRLTVT.

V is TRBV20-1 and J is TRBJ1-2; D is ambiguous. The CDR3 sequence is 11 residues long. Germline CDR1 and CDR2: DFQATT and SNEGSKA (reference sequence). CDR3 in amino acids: CSAGENYGYTF. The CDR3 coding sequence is TGCAGCGCAGGAGAGAACTATGGCTACACCTTC.

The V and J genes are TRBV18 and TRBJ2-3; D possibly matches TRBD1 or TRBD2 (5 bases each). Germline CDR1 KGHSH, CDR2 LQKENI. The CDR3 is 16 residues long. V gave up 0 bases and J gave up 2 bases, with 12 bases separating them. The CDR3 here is CASSPPGTGPTDTQYF. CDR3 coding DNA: TGTGCCAGCTCACCACCGGGGACCGGCCCCACAGATACGCAGTATTTT.

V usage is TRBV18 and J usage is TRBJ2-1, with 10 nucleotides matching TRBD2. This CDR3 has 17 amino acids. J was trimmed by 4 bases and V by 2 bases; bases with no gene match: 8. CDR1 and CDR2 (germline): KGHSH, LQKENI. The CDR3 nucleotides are TGTGCCAGCTCACCATTCCTAGCGGGGGCACTATACAATGAGCAGTTCTTC. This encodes CASSPFLAGALYNEQFF.

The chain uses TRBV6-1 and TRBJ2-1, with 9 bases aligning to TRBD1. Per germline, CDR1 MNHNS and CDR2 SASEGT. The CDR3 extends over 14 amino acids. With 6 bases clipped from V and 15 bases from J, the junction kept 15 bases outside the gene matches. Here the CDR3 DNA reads TGTGCCAGCAGGGGGCTACAGGGGGCTTCAGGGCGGTTCTTC. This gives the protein CASRGLQGASGRFF.

The CDR3 sequence: CASSTGVRGTEAFF. CDR3 coding DNA: TGTGCCAGCTCCACTGGGGTCCGGGGCACTGAAGCTTTCTTT. The V gene is TRBV18, the J gene TRBJ1-1; D gene uncertain. This CDR3 has 14 amino acids. With 6 bases removed from V and 4 bases from J, the gap between germline ends came to 15 bases. Per the germline V gene, CDR1 is KGHSH and CDR2 is LQKENI.

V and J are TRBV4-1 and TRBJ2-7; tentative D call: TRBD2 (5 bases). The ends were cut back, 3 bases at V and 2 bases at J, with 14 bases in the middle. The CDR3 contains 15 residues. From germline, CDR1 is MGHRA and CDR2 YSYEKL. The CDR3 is CASSHNLIGTYEQYF. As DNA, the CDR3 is TGCGCCAGCAGCCACAATCTCATCGGGACCTACGAGCAGTACTTC.

The CDR3 nucleotides are TGTGCCAGCAAAGGGGGCGGGATTGCCTACAATGAGCAGTTCTTC. Protein: CASKGGGIAYNEQFF. The chain links TRBV6-5 to TRBJ2-1, with a weak D call TRBD1 (7 bases). In germline, CDR1 is MNHEY, CDR2 SVGAGI. With 7 bases removed from V and 2 bases from J, the gap between germline ends came to 15 bases. CDR3 length: 15 amino acids.

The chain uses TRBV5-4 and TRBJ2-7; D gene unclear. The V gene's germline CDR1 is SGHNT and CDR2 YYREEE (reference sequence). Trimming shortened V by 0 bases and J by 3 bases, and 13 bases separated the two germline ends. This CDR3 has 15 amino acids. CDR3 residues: CASSLGAVLSYEQYF. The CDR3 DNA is TGTGCCAGCAGCTTGGGGGCAGTTTTAAGCTACGAGCAGTACTTC.

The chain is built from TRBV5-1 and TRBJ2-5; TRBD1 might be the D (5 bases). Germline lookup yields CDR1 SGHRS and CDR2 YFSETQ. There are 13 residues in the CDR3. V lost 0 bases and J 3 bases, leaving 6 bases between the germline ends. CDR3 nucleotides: TGCGCCAGCAGCTTGGTAGGGGAAGAGACCCAGTACTTC. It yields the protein CASSLVGEETQYF.

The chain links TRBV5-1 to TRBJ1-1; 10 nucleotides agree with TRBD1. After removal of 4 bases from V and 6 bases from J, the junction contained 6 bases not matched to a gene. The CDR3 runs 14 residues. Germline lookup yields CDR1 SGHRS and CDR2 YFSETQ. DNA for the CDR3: TGCGCCAGCAGCCCGGGACAGGGGAGGCCTGAAGCTTTCTTT. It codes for CASSPGQGRPEAFF.